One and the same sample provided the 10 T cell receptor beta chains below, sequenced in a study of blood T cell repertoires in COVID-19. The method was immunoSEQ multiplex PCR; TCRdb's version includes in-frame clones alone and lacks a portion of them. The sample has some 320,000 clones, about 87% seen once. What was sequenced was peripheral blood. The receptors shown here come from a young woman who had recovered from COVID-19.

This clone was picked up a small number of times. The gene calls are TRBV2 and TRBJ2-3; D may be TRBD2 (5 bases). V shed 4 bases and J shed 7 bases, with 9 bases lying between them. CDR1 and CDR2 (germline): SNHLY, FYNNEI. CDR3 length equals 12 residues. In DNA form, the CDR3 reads TGTGCCAGCAGTGTAGGAGGAAATACGCAGTATTTT. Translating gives CASSVGGNTQYF.

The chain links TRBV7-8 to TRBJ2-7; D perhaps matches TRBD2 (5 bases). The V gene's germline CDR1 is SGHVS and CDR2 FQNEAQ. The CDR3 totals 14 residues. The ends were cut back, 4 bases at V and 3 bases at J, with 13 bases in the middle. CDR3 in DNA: TGTGCCAGCAGCTCTGAGGCGGAGGACTACGAGCAGTACTTC. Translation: CASSSEAEDYEQYF.

The CDR3 region has the DNA TGTGCCAGCAGCGTAGAACACACGGGAGCGGGGGGCACAGATACGCAGTATTTT. Translation gives CASSVEHTGAGGTDTQYF. The rearrangement links TRBV9 to TRBJ2-3, with 8 bases fitting TRBD2. Germline lookup yields CDR1 SGDLS and CDR2 YYNGEE. Germline trimming cut 0 bases from V and 1 base from J; bases unmatched to any gene: 10. This CDR3 comprises 18 residues.

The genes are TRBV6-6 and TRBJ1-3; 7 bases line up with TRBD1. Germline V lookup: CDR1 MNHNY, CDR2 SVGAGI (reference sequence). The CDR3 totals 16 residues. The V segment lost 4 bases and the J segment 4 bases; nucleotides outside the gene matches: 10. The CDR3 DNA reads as TGTGCCAGCAGTTTGCCTGGGACAGAGTTGGGAAACACCATATATTTT. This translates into CASSLPGTELGNTIYF.

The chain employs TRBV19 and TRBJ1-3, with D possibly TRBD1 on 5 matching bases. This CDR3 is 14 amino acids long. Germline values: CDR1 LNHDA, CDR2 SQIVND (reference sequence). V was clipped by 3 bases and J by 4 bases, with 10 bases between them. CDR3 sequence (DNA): TGTGCCAGTAGTATTTGGACACCCGGAAACACCATATATTTT. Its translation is CASSIWTPGNTIYF.

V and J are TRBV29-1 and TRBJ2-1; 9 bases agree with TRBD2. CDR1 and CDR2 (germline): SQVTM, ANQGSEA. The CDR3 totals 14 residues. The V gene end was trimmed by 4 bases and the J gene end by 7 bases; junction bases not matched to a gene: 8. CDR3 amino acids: CSVVRGGASNEQFF. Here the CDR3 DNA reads TGCAGCGTTGTCCGCGGGGGGGCTAGTAATGAGCAGTTCTTC.

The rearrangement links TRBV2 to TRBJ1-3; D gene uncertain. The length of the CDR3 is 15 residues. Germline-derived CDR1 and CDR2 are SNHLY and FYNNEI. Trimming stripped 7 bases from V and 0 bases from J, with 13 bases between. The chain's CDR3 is CASNIQASSGNTIYF. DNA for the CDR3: TGTGCCAGCAATATCCAGGCCTCCTCTGGAAACACCATATATTTT.

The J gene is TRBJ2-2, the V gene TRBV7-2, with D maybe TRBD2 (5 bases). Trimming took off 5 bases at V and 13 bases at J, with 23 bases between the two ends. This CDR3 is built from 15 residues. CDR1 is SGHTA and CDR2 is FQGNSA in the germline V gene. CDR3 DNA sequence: TGTGCCAGCAGCCCGCCTGGACCGGGCGGGTTGGCGCTGTTTTTT. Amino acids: CASSPPGPGGLALFF.

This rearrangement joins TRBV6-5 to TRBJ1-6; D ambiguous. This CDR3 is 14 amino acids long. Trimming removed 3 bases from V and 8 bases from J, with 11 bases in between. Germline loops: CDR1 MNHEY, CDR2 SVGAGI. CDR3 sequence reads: CASSYLRPDSPLHF. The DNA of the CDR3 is TGTGCCAGCAGTTATCTCAGGCCGGATTCACCCCTCCACTTT.

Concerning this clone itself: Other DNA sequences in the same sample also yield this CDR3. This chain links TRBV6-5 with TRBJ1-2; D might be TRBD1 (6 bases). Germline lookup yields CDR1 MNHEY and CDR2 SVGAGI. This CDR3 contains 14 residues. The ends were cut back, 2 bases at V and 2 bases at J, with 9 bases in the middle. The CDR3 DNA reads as TGTGCCAGCAGTTACGGGCAGGGGAACTATGGCTACACCTTC. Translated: CASSYGQGNYGYTF.